This is a list of T cell receptor beta chains from one sample in a study of T-cell memory formation after mild COVID-19. TCRdb redid the calling of the 5' RACE reads with MiXCR, one entry per CDR3 protein. This table has under 550,000 distinct CDR3 sequences, more than 15% appearing once. Input material: PBMCs or a T cell subset sorted from them (not recorded which). The receptors come from a man younger than 30 who had mild COVID-19 (a few samples of this study predate the infection). Cell type and time point are not known. Each CDR3 is given with its conserved first and last residue. A D gene is named only where the DNA matches it firmly. Expanded clones get a size class; other rows say once, few or many, or leave the size out.

15,few,TRBJ2-1,TRBV24-1,-,TGTGCCACCAGTGCTTGGGAAAGCTCCTACAATGAGCAGTTCTTC,CATSAWESSYNEQFF
16,few,TRBJ2-1,TRBV2,TRBD1,TGTGCCAGCAGGACCCTCCCGGACAGGTCCTACAATGAGCAGTTCTTC,CASRTLPDRSYNEQFF
18,many,TRBJ1-6,TRBV3-1,-,TGTGCCAGCAGCCAAGATCGAGAGGAGATCTCCTATAATTCACCCCTCCACTTT,CASSQDREEISYNSPLHF
13,few,TRBJ2-7,TRBV10-3,-,TGTGCCATCAGTGAGTATGTGTCTGACGAGCAGTACTTC,CAISEYVSDEQYF
12,many,TRBJ2-5,TRBV27,-,TGTGCCAGCAGTTCCCCCGGGGAGACCCAGTACTTC,CASSSPGETQYF
15,-,TRBJ2-2,TRBV12-3/TRBV12-4,-,TGTGCCAGCAGTCCCGTTGGGGGTGGCACCGGGGAGCTGTTTTTT,CASSPVGGGTGELFF
12,-,TRBJ1-1,TRBV3-1,-,TGTGCCAGCACCGGGGCGGGGTTTGAAGCTTTCTTT,CASTGAGFEAFF
15,-,TRBJ1-6,TRBV5-1,-,TGCGCCAGCAGCTTGGCCGGGGGGGCGCGATCACCCCTCCACTTT,CASSLAGGARSPLHF
19,few,TRBJ2-1,TRBV10-3,TRBD1,TGTGCCATCAGTGACCGGGACAGGGAAGGAGGCAGCTCCTACAATGAGCAGTTCTTC,CAISDRDREGGSSYNEQFF
13,-,TRBJ1-1,TRBV10-3,TRBD1,TGTGCCATCAAGGACAGGACGAACACTGAAGCTTTCTTT,CAIKDRTNTEAFF
12,-,TRBJ2-1,TRBV6-2/TRBV6-3,-,TGTGCCAGCAGTTACAACATGGGTGAGCAGTTCTTC,CASSYNMGEQFF
15,-,TRBJ1-5,TRBV7-2,TRBD1,TGTGCCAGCAGCTTAGCGGGACAGGGAATTCAGCCCCAGCATTTT,CASSLAGQGIQPQHF
15,-,TRBJ1-4,TRBV7-9,-,TGTGCCAGCAGCTTAGGGACGTCGGGTAATGAAAAACTGTTTTTT,CASSLGTSGNEKLFF
14,-,TRBJ2-1,TRBV5-4,-,TGTGCCAGCAGCTTAGGGGGGAAATCCAATGAGCAGTTCTTC,CASSLGGKSNEQFF
15,-,TRBJ1-2,TRBV6-5,TRBD1,TGTGCCAGCAGTTACTCAGACAGGGTGTACTATGGCTACACCTTC,CASSYSDRVYYGYTF
15,many,TRBJ2-5,TRBV7-9,TRBD2,TGTGCCAGCAGCGCGGGGCTGCGGGGGGGAGAGACCCAGTACTTC,CASSAGLRGGETQYF
15,many,TRBJ2-3,TRBV5-1,TRBD2,TGCGCCAGCAGCTTGACTAGCGGGGGGGCAGATACGCAGTATTTT,CASSLTSGGADTQYF
18,-,TRBJ1-3,TRBV7-3,-,TGTGCCAGCAGCTTAGGGGACTCGGCAATGAGGGCAGACGGCACCATATATTTT,CASSLGDSAMRADGTIYF
15,few,TRBJ2-2,TRBV27,-,TGTGCCAGCAGTTCGGCCGGGGAAGGAACCGGGGAGCTGTTTTTT,CASSSAGEGTGELFF
20,-,TRBJ1-5,TRBV20-1,-,TGCAGTGCTAGTCGTGGGGGTCCCCCAAGGGCCCTCTATAGCAATCAGCCCCAGCATTTT,CSASRGGPPRALYSNQPQHF
15,few,TRBJ2-3,TRBV5-1,-,TGCGCCAGCAGCTTGGGGACCCAGAGGACAGATACGCAGTATTTT,CASSLGTQRTDTQYF
14,-,TRBJ1-2,TRBV2,TRBD1,TGTGCCAGCTTTACGGGACAGGGGACACGAGGCTACACCTTC,CASFTGQGTRGYTF
12,-,TRBJ2-1,TRBV7-6,TRBD2,TGTGCCAGCAGCTGGGGGGGGGTCGAGCAGTTCTTC,CASSWGGVEQFF
17,few,TRBJ2-3,TRBV12-3/TRBV12-4,TRBD1,TGTGCCAGCAGTTCCACAGGGGGTATTAAGGGCACAGATACGCAGTATTTT,CASSSTGGIKGTDTQYF
15,few,TRBJ2-2,TRBV7-9,-,TGTGCCAGCAGCTTAGCGCGAACTGTCACCGGGGAGCTGTTTTTT,CASSLARTVTGELFF
16,few,TRBJ2-1,TRBV15,-,TGTGCCACCAGCAGAGGGGGGGCTCTCTCCTACAATGAGCAGTTCTTC,CATSRGGALSYNEQFF
13,few,TRBJ2-7,TRBV29-1,-,TGCAGCGTTGAAACGGGGTCCCCGTACGAGCAGTACTTC,CSVETGSPYEQYF
16,few,TRBJ2-2,TRBV5-1,-,TGCGCCAGCAGCTTGATCCAGGGAGCGAACACCGGGGAGCTGTTTTTT,CASSLIQGANTGELFF
16,few,TRBJ2-7,TRBV6-5,TRBD1,TGTGCCAGCAGGCCGCGAGCCGGGACAGTTTCCTACGAGCAGTACTTC,CASRPRAGTVSYEQYF
14,-,TRBJ1-4,TRBV11-2,TRBD1,TGTGCCAGCAGCCCAACAGGGGACTACGAAAAACTGTTTTTT,CASSPTGDYEKLFF
14,few,TRBJ1-2,TRBV3-1,TRBD1,TGTGCCAGCAGCCAAGGGGCAGGGGGCTATGGCTACACCTTC,CASSQGAGGYGYTF
12,few,TRBJ1-2,TRBV5-1,-,TGCGCCAGCAGCTGGAAAGGAGATGGCTACACCTTC,CASSWKGDGYTF
12,few,TRBJ2-3,TRBV5-4,TRBD1,TGTGCCACAGGACAGGGAGGAGATACGCAGTATTTT,CATGQGGDTQYF
16,-,TRBJ2-2,TRBV28,-,TGTGCCAGCAGTCCCGGGTGGGGAGCACCCACCGGGGAGCTGTTTTTT,CASSPGWGAPTGELFF
16,many,TRBJ2-1,TRBV7-9,TRBD2,TGTGCCAGCAGCCCGGGACTAGCGGGCTTCTACAATGAGCAGTTCTTC,CASSPGLAGFYNEQFF
17,-,TRBJ1-1,TRBV7-9,-,TGTGCCAGCAGCTCGACGAAACCCCGGGACCAGAACACTGAAGCTTTCTTT,CASSSTKPRDQNTEAFF
17,many,TRBJ2-2,TRBV27,TRBD1,TGTGCCAGCAGTACGAGGGACAGCGGAACTAACACCGGGGAGCTGTTTTTT,CASSTRDSGTNTGELFF
16,-,TRBJ1-6,TRBV7-8,-,TGTGCCAGCAGCCAGCTGCGGAGCTCCTATAATTCACCCCTCCACTTT,CASSQLRSSYNSPLHF
15,few,TRBJ1-4,TRBV5-4,TRBD1,TGTGCCAGCAGCTTGGGGACAGGGCTTAATGAAAAACTGTTTTTT,CASSLGTGLNEKLFF
16,few,TRBJ1-6,TRBV12-3/TRBV12-4,TRBD1,TGTGCCAGCAGTTTAGCTACCGGGACAGGGGGATCACCCCTCCACTTT,CASSLATGTGGSPLHF
11,-,TRBJ1-1,TRBV5-6,-,TGTGCCAGCAGCTTGTGGAATGAAGCTTTCTTT,CASSLWNEAFF
15,few,TRBJ2-7,TRBV6-6,TRBD2,TGTGCCAGCAGTTACTCGGGGGGGGAACCCTACGAGCAGTACTTC,CASSYSGGEPYEQYF
13,few,TRBJ2-1,TRBV15,-,TGTGCCACCAGCAGAGATGGACCGGGGGAGCAGTTCTTC,CATSRDGPGEQFF
14,few,TRBJ2-5,TRBV20-1,-,TGCAGTGCTTACGTCGGGGGATCCCAAGAGACCCAGTACTTC,CSAYVGGSQETQYF
13,few,TRBJ2-3,TRBV10-3,-,TGTGCCATCAGGGGGGGGCCCACAGATACGCAGTATTTT,CAIRGGPTDTQYF
15,once,TRBJ1-3,TRBV6-5,-,TGTGCCAGCAGTTACTCGGGGGGAAGGGGAAACACCATATATTTT,CASSYSGGRGNTIYF